This T cell receptor beta chain was observed in a study of T cells expressing NK-cell markers. Study in general: One of the eight sequenced donors was seronegative, whereas the other seven were HCMV-seropositive.

After re-calling the 5' RACE reads, TCRdb lists one entry per CDR3 protein, DNA absent. This sample's table reports 120,000 to 150,000 distinct CDR3 sequences. Germline CDR1 and CDR2: MNHNS and SASEGT. The length of the CDR3 is 14 residues. The sample comprised blood T cells: a sorted CD56 or NKG2C T cell subset, CD4+ or CD8+ T cells, or bulk PBMC T cells (not recorded which). The chain couples TRBV6-1 to TRBJ2-3; TCRdb's D call, TRBD1, is unchecked because there is no DNA. The TCR sequence derives from a man aged 18 to 35 in good health. The CDR3: CASSAEIRVDTQYF.